This T cell receptor (beta chain) is drawn from a study of human CD8 memory T cell subsets (dated by TCRdb to 2018 to 2020). In terms of the full investigation: TCRbeta repertoires of stem-like (TSTEM), progenitor exhausted-like (TPEX) and effector memory CD8+ T cell subsets were compared to assess their clonal relationships. TCRbeta repertoires were obtained from over five donors, each contributing TSTEM, TPEX and effector memory subsets. The paper's findings and limits, for the study overall: Only TCRbeta chains were sequenced, and repertoire comparisons were based on several donors, with testing performed by paired t-tests and Bonferroni correction. Both stem-like subsets shared clonotypes with effector memory cells, but TSTEM and TPEX repertoires overlapped minimally, suggesting distinct antigen spectra. Chao1 estimates suggested greater repertoire diversity in TSTEM than in TPEX subsets, potentially reflecting a broader range of specificities. TSTEM and TPEX subsets showed similarly high normalized Shannon-Wiener diversity, whereas effector memory subsets were comparatively less diverse.

CCR7+ PD-1+ TIGIT+ early differentiated memory cells with dysfunctional, exhausted-like traits were defined as progenitor exhausted-like memory CD8+ T cells (TPEX). Density gradient separation was used to isolate peripheral blood mononuclear cells from healthy donor buffy coats. The study enriched total CD8+ T cells through negative magnetic separation using EasySep or MojoSort CD8+ T cell isolation kits. For each subset, total RNA was extracted using an RNeasy Mini Kit from duplicate vials of some 150,000 sorted CD8+ T cells. The PBMCs were used either fresh or after being cryopreserved in fetal bovine serum with around 10% DMSO. Fluorescence-activated cell sorting on a FACSAria III was used to sort CD8+ T cell subsets to purity. Regarding this clonotype: Its target antigen remains unknown.

Instrument on record: NextSeq 550. A Human TCR Profiling Kit was used to prepare UMI-labeled 5' RACE TCRbeta libraries. Every TCRbeta library was prepared in parallel, with the same number of PCR cycles used for all of the libraries. In the source study's methods: The number of functional CDR3beta clonotypes in each TCRbeta library ranged from roughly 2,800 to 20,000. UMI extraction and consensus assembly used MIGEC 1.2.9, requiring at least three reads per UMI. In-frame CDR3beta repertoires were extracted with MiXCR 3.0.3. After each sample was downsampled to 42,000 randomly selected UMIs, diversity metrics were computed in VDJtools 1.2.1. For the top 3,000 clones of each sample pair, the repertoire overlap metrics D, R and F2 were calculated in VDJtools. Through TCRdb reprocessing, the reads give one entry per CDR3 protein sequence; DNA is omitted. The V and J calls shown here were made by TCRdb, not taken from the authors' results. For this sample, the table gives around 6,000 distinct CDR3 sequences. The ten largest account for roughly 17% of the sample.

The CDR1 and CDR2 encoded by the germline V gene (reference sequence) are LNHNV and YYDKDF. The CDR3 contains 17 residues, cysteine and phenylalanine counted. No coding sequence is recorded. The origin of this receptor is a human donor in good health. The chain links TRBV15 with TRBJ2-5. The sequencing input was CD8+ T cells from PBMCs. CDR3 region: CATSRDQRLSYQETQYF. Supplemented by the reference TRBV15 and TRBJ2-5 proteins around the CDR3, the complete variable domain is DAMVIQNPRYQVTQFGKPVTLSCSQTLNHNVMYWYQQKSSQAPKLLFHYYDKDFNNEADTPDNFQSRRPNTSFCFLDIRSPGLGDTAMYLCATSRDQRLSYQETQYFGPGTRLLVL.